This section outlines one T cell receptor beta chain sequence together with its context. These data are taken from a study of blood T cell repertoires in COVID-19. Generated by immunoSEQ multiplex PCR, the TCRdb table keeps only in-frame clones and is missing some. Among under 200,000 clones listed, approximately 91% were seen once. Per the germline V gene, CDR1 is SNHLY and CDR2 is FYNNEI. This CDR3 region has 17 residues. V shed 3 bases, J shed 8 bases, and the junction held 11 bases outside the gene matches. The sequenced sample consisted of peripheral blood. The chain uses TRBV2 and TRBJ2-1, with 12 bases fitting TRBD2. This clonotype was obtained from a man between 18 and 35 years old with acute or convalescent COVID-19. CDR3 sequence reads: CASSDLTLAGGPHEQFF. The CDR3 DNA reads as TGTGCCAGCAGTGATTTGACTCTAGCGGGAGGGCCTCATGAGCAGTTCTTC.